This T cell receptor (beta chain) was identified during a study of cytomegalovirus exposure and HLA in healthy donors. Points on this clone: Its cognate antigen is unknown.

Some clones are missing from TCRdb's copy, which holds only in-frame ones; the method was immunoSEQ multiplex PCR. In the table there are some 260,000 clones, less than 90% of which are singletons. Findings and caveats of the study: Among the CMV-associated chains, a few were confirmed in vitro as specific for CMV antigens. It was fewer than 200 TCR beta chains that were listed as cytomegalovirus-associated.

In germline, CDR1 is MDHEN, CDR2 SYDVKM. V lost 2 bases to trimming and J lost 1 base, with 9 bases between them. The CDR3 length is 15 residues. The chain links TRBV28 to TRBJ2-1, with D maybe TRBD2 (6 bases). The sample comprised PBMCs. This clonotype was obtained from a man aged 18 to 35 in good health and CMV-seropositive. The CDR3 protein is CASSLGGPSYNEQFF. The CDR3 DNA reads as TGTGCCAGCAGTTTAGGAGGGCCTTCCTACAATGAGCAGTTCTTC.